This T cell receptor (beta chain) was captured in a study of beta chain features in type 1 diabetes. Overall study: Cell yields, gender and age were similar in healthy donors and patients.

Comment on this clone: Its antigen is as yet unknown.

Using CD45RO/CCR7/CD25/CD127/CD95/CD27, CD4+ naive, central memory, regulatory and stem cell-like memory cells were sorted. Expressed TCRB transcripts were sequenced after all isolated RNA was converted to cDNA. Some clones are missing from TCRdb's copy, which holds only in-frame ones; the method was immunoSEQ multiplex PCR. The table records roughly 450,000 clones, approximately 10% of them present only once. V lost 8 bases to trimming and J lost 5 bases, with 15 bases between them. The CDR3 sequence is 13 residues long. Germline CDR1 is SGHTA and CDR2 is FQGTGA. Study-wide points: PCR might favor shorter templates, equally in patients and controls. Shortening that was moderate but significant affected the TCRB CDR3s of Type 1 diabetes patients in all four CD4+ subsets.

Sample: naive CD4+ T cells from blood. The clonotype was recovered from a woman aged 18 to 35 in good health. The chain employs TRBV7-3 and TRBJ2-5; no definite D call. CDR3 in DNA: TGTGCCAGCTCCCAGGCCCAATGGGAGACCCAGTACTTC. This sequence encodes CASSQAQWETQYF.